This T cell receptor beta chain was sequenced in a study of blood T cell repertoires in COVID-19 (TCRdb year 2020). Looking at the study overall: Samples covering the acute and convalescent phases of COVID-19 were provided by collaborators in the United States, Italy and Spain. The prospective study material was composed of cDNA or gDNA derived from T cells, B-cell-depleted T cells, or PBMCs. Deeply sampled blood TCRbeta repertoires from subjects exposed to, actively infected with, or recovered from COVID-19 were included in the dataset. The repertoires were made available in a free public database intended to serve as a resource for research on the immune response to SARS-CoV-2. Samples were obtained from the ongoing ImmuneRACE study (first 160 participants) and from some 1,300 subjects provided by 6 global collaborators. A de-identified subject ID, COVID-19 status, age in years and sex were almost always included in the sample metadata. Where available, HLA class I and class II types were taken from metadata supplied by the sample provider and were not determined by assay-based typing.

Summary of the overall study and its limitations: The quantity of clinical and demographic metadata differed by source and by participant and was supplied without curation.

The collaborating institutions used their own protocols to collect whole blood in K2EDTA tubes. For TCRbeta analysis, collaborators shipped samples in one of three forms: frozen whole blood, isolated PBMCs, or DNA extracted from either of those sample types. Looking up the germline V gene yields CDR1 SGHRS and CDR2 YFSETQ. Compared with germline, V lacks 3 bases and J lacks 8 bases; bases without a gene match: 2. The cysteine opens and the phenylalanine closes a CDR3 of 14 amino acids. The sequence is cut down to CDR3 DNA, 42 bases in frame from base 1. The immunoSEQ Assay, a bias-controlled multiplex PCR, was used to amplify TCRbeta CDR3 regions from genomic DNA. From the authors' description of their analysis: Within the assay, amplification of reference gene primers was used to estimate how many nucleated cells each sample contained. To quantify the absolute abundance of each unique TCRbeta CDR3 rearrangement, sequence reads were collapsed and filtered. For each sample, productive Simpson clonality was calculated by taking the square root of Simpson's diversity index across productive rearrangements. TCRdb carries this immuneACCESS record with in-frame sequences only. Its versions omit some clonotypes, under half of them owing to an unresolved V gene in the studies checked, with the rest unexplained. The V and J calls and clone size are taken from that table; D and trimming were inferred from the DNA. In all, the sample holds roughly 330,000 clones, and about 83% of those were seen once. Under 2% of the sample is held by the ten biggest clonotypes.

Comment on this clone: Its antigen is still unknown. Base qualities are missing; no much larger clone stands one base away.

The sequencing input was peripheral blood. The sequence derives from a woman aged 50 to 65 with acute or convalescent COVID-19. The rearranged chain carries TRBV5-1 and TRBJ1-6; TRBD1 lines up with 10 middle nucleotides. The CDR3 loop reads CASSSGTGDSPLHF. In nucleotides, the sequence is TGCGCCAGCAGCTCCGGGACAGGGGATTCACCCCTCCACTTT.